This T cell receptor (beta chain) was captured in a study of T-cell memory formation after mild COVID-19. TCRdb passed the 5' RACE reads through MiXCR, listing each CDR3 protein once. The profile covers around 410,000 distinct CDR3 sequences, with around 22% appearing a single time and about 12% taken by the ten largest. The origin of this receptor is an adult woman who had mild COVID-19 (a few samples of this study predate the infection). Cell type and time point are not known. Sequenced material: PBMCs or a T cell subset sorted from them (not recorded which).

The CDR3 spells CASSFRSSGVDTGELFF. Here the CDR3 DNA reads TGCGCCAGCAGCTTTCGATCCTCCGGGGTTGACACCGGGGAGCTGTTTTTT. This sequence joins TRBV5-1 and TRBJ2-2; possibly TRBD2 for D (5 bases). CDR3 length: 17 amino acids. Germline assignment: CDR1 SGHRS and CDR2 YFSETQ. V lost 2 bases, J lost 3 bases, and 17 bases lay in between.